The source of this TCR beta chain is a study of identical twins. A universal primer site was created by template switching, with the cDNA bearing unique molecular identifiers. TCRdb reanalysed the 5' RACE reads using MiXCR and keeps one entry per CDR3 protein. The table includes 1.5 million to 2 million distinct CDR3 sequences, about 32% detected once. The V gene end was trimmed by 2 bases and the J gene end by 4 bases; junction bases not matched to a gene: 4. The CDR3 has 14 residues. CDR1 is DFQATT and CDR2 is SNEGSKA in the germline V gene (reference sequence). Findings and caveats of the study: The models gave estimates that fell short of the out-of-frame TCR alpha sharing seen in monozygotic twins.

On this clonotype itself: What it binds is not known.

The receptor's source is a newborn girl in good health. V is TRBV20-1 and J is TRBJ2-5; TRBD2 agrees at 10 bases. Sequencing was carried out using cord blood. As DNA, the CDR3 is TGCAGTGCTAGATTCGCTAGCGGGGGAGAGACCCAGTACTTC. It is translated as CSARFASGGETQYF.